This T cell receptor (beta chain) was found in a study of blood T cell repertoires in COVID-19. Study at large: PBMCs, B-cell-depleted T cells, or T cells were the source of the cDNA or gDNA that made up the material.

Sequencing was performed with immunoSEQ multiplex PCR; in TCRdb, only in-frame clones are kept and a portion is missing. The sample carries over 100,000 clones, 75% to 90% recorded once. V gave up 0 bases and J gave up 5 bases, with 16 bases separating them. Germline CDR1 and CDR2: GTSNPN and SVGIG (reference sequence). There are 15 residues in the CDR3. Input material: peripheral blood. The sequence derives from a woman aged 50 to 60 with acute or convalescent COVID-19. The chain recombines TRBV30 with TRBJ1-2; D is ambiguous. CDR3 DNA: TGTGCCTGGAGTGTAAGTCCAACAGCTTTTTATGGCTACACCTTC. Residues: CAWSVSPTAFYGYTF.